These T cell receptor beta chains were read from a single sample in a study of cytomegalovirus exposure and HLA in healthy donors. Clones were read by immunoSEQ multiplex PCR, and TCRdb kept only the in-frame ones, dropping some. The data hold 150,000 to 200,000 clones, with roughly 79% observed a single time. The specimen was PBMCs. These receptors were obtained from a woman between 45 and 60 years old in good health and CMV-seronegative. The CDR3 runs from the conserved cysteine through the conserved F or W. D genes are given only for firm matches. Not all rows give a size; the values are once, few, many and, for expanded clones, a class.

J gene | D gene | clone size | V gene | CDR3 DNA | CDR3 protein
TRBJ2-7 | . | . | TRBV5-1 | TGCGCCAGCAGCTTGGATCGGGGATCCTACGAGCAGTACTTC | CASSLDRGSYEQYF
TRBJ2-2 | . | once | TRBV7-9 | TGTGCCAGCAGCGGGCGGGACCCGAGGGACGGGGAGCTGTTTTTT | CASSGRDPRDGELFF
TRBJ1-2 | . | . | TRBV7-9 | TGTGCCAGCAGCCTAAGTTACCAGGGAAGTGGCTACACCTTC | CASSLSYQGSGYTF
TRBJ1-5 | TRBD1 | . | TRBV5-8 | TGTGCCAGCAGCGTTGGACAGGGAGGCAATCAGCCCCAGCATTTT | CASSVGQGGNQPQHF
TRBJ2-5 | TRBD2 | . | TRBV19 | TGTGCCAGTAGTCTATACGGACTAGCCCAAGAGACCCAGTACTTC | CASSLYGLAQETQYF
TRBJ1-2 | . | . | TRBV9 | TGTGCCAGCAGCGTAGACTTTACAGGGTACTATGGCTACACCTTC | CASSVDFTGYYGYTF
TRBJ1-6 | . | . | TRBV27 | TGTGCCAGCAGTGCCGGTGTGGTCAATTCACCCCTCCACTTT | CASSAGVVNSPLHF
TRBJ1-2 | TRBD1 | . | TRBV28 | TGTGCCAGCAGTTCCCCGGACAGGGGGAGGGATGGCTACACCTTC | CASSSPDRGRDGYTF
TRBJ2-2 | TRBD2 | . | TRBV18 | TGTGCCAGCTGCCGGACTAGCGGGAGCGCCGGGGAGCTGTTTTTT | CASCRTSGSAGELFF
TRBJ1-1 | TRBD1 | . | TRBV7-9 | TGTGCCAGCAGCCCGTCCAGGACAGGGATGAACACTGAAGCTTTCTTT | CASSPSRTGMNTEAFF